The rows below give T cell receptor beta chains drawn from one sample of a study of spatial heterogeneity in lung cancer. TCRdb ran MiXCR on the 5' RACE reads and lists one entry per CDR3 protein. This table has about 7,200 distinct CDR3 sequences, 15% to 20% appearing once. The material sequenced was lung tumor tissue, taken at surgery. All receptors derive from a female donor with early-stage non-small cell lung cancer. CDR3s include the opening cysteine and the closing phenylalanine or tryptophan. A D gene is named only where the DNA matches it firmly. Clone size is stated in some rows and not others, as once, few, many or a class when expanded.

D gene: .
V gene: TRBV12-3/TRBV12-4
J gene: TRBJ2-1
clone size: medium-sized
CDR3 protein: CASSFTGNEQFF
CDR3 DNA: TGTGCCAGCTCTTTTACCGGGAATGAGCAGTTCTTC

D gene: TRBD1
V gene: TRBV12-3/TRBV12-4
J gene: TRBJ2-1
clone size: few
CDR3 protein: CARKTGTGRYNEQFF
CDR3 DNA: TGTGCCAGAAAAACCGGGACAGGGCGCTACAATGAGCAGTTCTTC

D gene: .
V gene: TRBV12-3/TRBV12-4
J gene: TRBJ1-5
clone size: medium-sized
CDR3 protein: CASSFLDSNQPQHF
CDR3 DNA: TGTGCCAGCAGTTTCCTAGACAGCAATCAGCCCCAGCATTTT

D gene: .
V gene: TRBV24-1
J gene: TRBJ1-2
clone size: .
CDR3 protein: CATTLRGANVYGYTF
CDR3 DNA: TGTGCCACAACCCTCAGGGGCGCCAACGTTTATGGCTACACCTTC

D gene: .
V gene: TRBV10-3
J gene: TRBJ1-2
clone size: few
CDR3 protein: CAISGGSYGYTF
CDR3 DNA: TGTGCCATCAGTGGGGGGAGCTATGGCTACACCTTC

D gene: .
V gene: TRBV27
J gene: TRBJ1-2
clone size: few
CDR3 protein: CASSPLGAAAYGYTF
CDR3 DNA: TGTGCCAGCAGTCCTCTTGGAGCAGCTGCCTATGGCTACACCTTC

D gene: .
V gene: TRBV7-2
J gene: TRBJ2-7
clone size: medium-sized
CDR3 protein: CASSLDRGFYEQYF
CDR3 DNA: TGTGCCAGCAGCTTAGATCGGGGATTTTACGAGCAGTACTTC

D gene: .
V gene: TRBV5-1
J gene: TRBJ2-2
clone size: .
CDR3 protein: CASSLTGANTGELFF
CDR3 DNA: TGCGCCAGCAGCCTGACTGGGGCGAACACCGGGGAGCTGTTTTTT

D gene: TRBD2
V gene: TRBV4-1
J gene: TRBJ2-1
clone size: .
CDR3 protein: CASSQDSSGYNEQFF
CDR3 DNA: TGCGCCAGCAGCCAAGATTCTAGCGGGTACAATGAGCAGTTCTTC

D gene: .
V gene: TRBV7-2
J gene: TRBJ2-7
clone size: few
CDR3 protein: CASRGGLHYEQYF
CDR3 DNA: TGTGCCAGCAGGGGTGGACTCCACTACGAGCAGTACTTC

D gene: .
V gene: TRBV5-4
J gene: TRBJ1-4
clone size: medium-sized
CDR3 protein: CASSLDGTNEKLFF
CDR3 DNA: TGTGCCAGCAGCTTGGATGGAACTAATGAAAAACTGTTTTTT

D gene: .
V gene: TRBV7-9
J gene: TRBJ1-1
clone size: .
CDR3 protein: CASSSLDFYTEAFF
CDR3 DNA: TGTGCCAGCAGCTCCTTGGATTTTTACACTGAAGCTTTCTTT

D gene: .
V gene: TRBV6-5
J gene: TRBJ1-3
clone size: few
CDR3 protein: CASSYSRASGNTIYF
CDR3 DNA: TGTGCCAGCAGTTACTCCAGGGCCTCTGGAAACACCATATATTTT

D gene: .
V gene: TRBV28
J gene: TRBJ2-7
clone size: large
CDR3 protein: CASSLAGSSYEQYF
CDR3 DNA: TGTGCCAGCAGTTTAGCCGGGAGCTCCTACGAGCAGTACTTC

D gene: .
V gene: TRBV12-3/TRBV12-4
J gene: TRBJ2-3
clone size: few
CDR3 protein: CASSPKGRDQSF
CDR3 DNA: TGTGCCAGCAGTCCAAAAGGTCGCGATCAGAGTTTT

D gene: TRBD2
V gene: TRBV10-1
J gene: TRBJ2-7
clone size: medium-sized
CDR3 protein: CASSELASGEQYF
CDR3 DNA: TGCGCCAGCAGTGAGCTTGCTAGCGGGGAGCAGTACTTC

D gene: TRBD1
V gene: TRBV4-1
J gene: TRBJ2-7
clone size: .
CDR3 protein: CASSQGSQGGEQYF
CDR3 DNA: TGCGCCAGCAGCCAAGGCTCACAGGGGGGCGAGCAGTACTTC

D gene: TRBD1
V gene: TRBV24-1
J gene: TRBJ1-1
clone size: .
CDR3 protein: CATQDRGTEAFF
CDR3 DNA: TGTGCCACCCAGGACAGGGGCACTGAAGCTTTCTTT

D gene: .
V gene: TRBV9
J gene: TRBJ2-1
clone size: .
CDR3 protein: CASSRQVNNEQFF
CDR3 DNA: TGTGCCAGCAGTCGACAGGTGAACAATGAGCAGTTCTTC

D gene: .
V gene: TRBV28
J gene: TRBJ1-1
clone size: .
CDR3 protein: CASSIIGRGETEAFF
CDR3 DNA: TGTGCCAGCAGTATAATCGGTAGGGGCGAGACTGAAGCTTTCTTT

D gene: TRBD2
V gene: TRBV5-1
J gene: TRBJ2-4
clone size: few
CDR3 protein: CASSPTGGALNIQYF
CDR3 DNA: TGCGCCAGCAGCCCCACCGGGGGGGCGTTAAACATTCAGTACTTC

D gene: .
V gene: TRBV5-1
J gene: TRBJ2-3
clone size: .
CDR3 protein: CASSFLDTQYF
CDR3 DNA: TGCGCCAGCAGCTTTTTAGATACGCAGTATTTT

D gene: .
V gene: TRBV11-3
J gene: TRBJ1-1
clone size: .
CDR3 protein: CASSLVGRGTEAFF
CDR3 DNA: TGTGCCAGCAGCTTAGTAGGAAGGGGCACTGAAGCTTTCTTT

D gene: .
V gene: TRBV7-2
J gene: TRBJ2-7
clone size: .
CDR3 protein: CASSFGELGEQYF
CDR3 DNA: TGTGCCAGCAGCTTTGGCGAATTAGGCGAGCAGTACTTC

D gene: .
V gene: TRBV6-5
J gene: TRBJ1-5
clone size: few
CDR3 protein: CASSLRGERSNQPQHF
CDR3 DNA: TGTGCCAGCAGTCTACGGGGGGAGCGTAGCAATCAGCCCCAGCATTTT

D gene: .
V gene: TRBV7-2
J gene: TRBJ1-2
clone size: .
CDR3 protein: CASSPLLQRGYTF
CDR3 DNA: TGTGCCAGCAGCCCCCTCCTACAGAGAGGCTACACCTTC

D gene: TRBD1
V gene: TRBV5-1
J gene: TRBJ2-2
clone size: medium-sized
CDR3 protein: CASSLRTGYTGELFF
CDR3 DNA: TGCGCCAGCAGCTTGCGGACAGGGTACACCGGGGAGCTGTTTTTT

D gene: .
V gene: TRBV29-1
J gene: TRBJ1-2
clone size: few
CDR3 protein: CSVMRGTNYGYTF
CDR3 DNA: TGCAGCGTAATGAGGGGGACTAACTATGGCTACACCTTC

D gene: .
V gene: TRBV7-3
J gene: TRBJ2-5
clone size: medium-sized
CDR3 protein: CASSLRVGWQETQYF
CDR3 DNA: TGTGCCAGCAGCTTAAGAGTGGGATGGCAAGAGACCCAGTACTTC

D gene: .
V gene: TRBV5-6
J gene: TRBJ2-7
clone size: medium-sized
CDR3 protein: CASSLAVSYEQYF
CDR3 DNA: TGTGCCAGCAGCTTGGCTGTTTCCTACGAGCAGTACTTC